Listed below are T cell receptor beta chains from one sample, sequenced in a study of beta chain features in type 1 diabetes. The repertoire was sequenced with immunoSEQ multiplex PCR; TCRdb's copy has only in-frame clones and lacks some. This table has 60,000 or so clones, around half appearing once. The sample consisted of Tregs from blood. These receptors were obtained from a woman aged 35 to 49 with type 1 diabetes. The CDR3 runs from the conserved cysteine through the conserved F or W. Fields, in order: V gene, clone size, D gene, J gene, CDR3 DNA, CDR3 protein. The D gene is left open where the match is weak. Some rows mark clone size as missing; the rest say once, few, many or name a class of expanded clone.

TRBV7-2	-	-	TRBJ2-2	TGTGCCAGCAGCTTAGTTCCCCAAACAGGAAGCGGGGAGCTGTTTTTT	CASSLVPQTGSGELFF
TRBV18	-	TRBD1	TRBJ1-4	TGTGCCAGCTCACCGGGACAGGGTCCAAATGAAAAACTGTTTTTT	CASSPGQGPNEKLFF
TRBV2	-	TRBD1	TRBJ2-6	TGTGCCAGCAGTCCGGGACAGAGGACTGGGGCCAACGTCCTGACTTTC	CASSPGQRTGANVLTF
TRBV29-1	few	TRBD2	TRBJ2-7	TGCAGCGTTGAGGGACTAGCGGGGGCCCACGAGCAGTACTTC	CSVEGLAGAHEQYF
TRBV28	-	-	TRBJ1-3	TGTGCCAGCACCTCCTCTGGAAACACCATATATTTT	CASTSSGNTIYF
TRBV5-1	-	-	TRBJ1-2	TGCGCCAGCAGCTTCGGGGGGGGTGGCAGCTATGGCTACACCTTC	CASSFGGGGSYGYTF
TRBV4-1	-	-	TRBJ2-5	TGCGCCAGCAGCCAAGAGGCGGGGAGTTGGCAAGAGACCCAGTACTTC	CASSQEAGSWQETQYF
TRBV28	-	-	TRBJ2-7	TGTGCCAGCAGTTTCGGGCAGGGGAACACCTACGAGCAGTACTTC	CASSFGQGNTYEQYF
TRBV30	-	-	TRBJ1-5	TGTGCCTGGAGTGGCCAGAAGAATCAGCCCCAGCATTTT	CAWSGQKNQPQHF
TRBV29-1	-	-	TRBJ2-2	TGCAGCGTTGACAGGAACACCGGGGAGCTGTTTTTT	CSVDRNTGELFF
TRBV7-2	once	TRBD1	TRBJ2-5	TGTGCCAGCAGACCAGGACAGGTGGGCAAAGAGACCCAGTACTTC	CASRPGQVGKETQYF
TRBV7-9	-	TRBD2	TRBJ2-5	TGTGCCAGCAGCTGGGGGGGACTAGCGGGGGAGACCCAGTACTTC	CASSWGGLAGETQYF
TRBV7-9	-	-	TRBJ1-2	TGTGCCAGCAGCGCACTAGCTCTAACTGGCTACACCTTC	CASSALALTGYTF